The clone carrying this TCR beta chain was observed many times. Its antigen remains unidentified. The sample belongs to a study of response to subunit inactivated influenza vaccine. V was cut by 6 bases and J by 1 base, with 8 bases left in between. The CDR3 totals 13 residues. Study-level points and caveats: Few new T cells, the authors suggested, are recruited by each seasonal influenza vaccination.

TCRdb re-analysed the RT-PCR reads in MiXCR, keeping a single row per CDR3 protein. The sample lists approximately 520,000 distinct CDR3 sequences, 25% seen once, with 1.9% in the top ten. The chain employs TRBV12-3 or TRBV12-4 and TRBJ2-3, with a weak D call TRBD1 (5 bases). This specimen was CD4+ T cells sorted from PBMCs, taken more than 4 days after vaccination. The sequence derives from a man in his fifties who received an inactivated influenza vaccine. CDR3 in amino acids: CASREQGTDTQYF. The CDR3 DNA reads TGTGCCAGCAGGGAACAGGGCACAGATACGCAGTATTTT.